The clone carrying this TCR beta chain was found once. In the authors' methods: The authors estimated nucleated cell counts from reference gene primer amplification. Measured with immunoSEQ multiplex PCR; TCRdb has only the in-frame clones, and not every one. That table furnishes V, J and clone size, whereas the DNA furnished D and trimming. The table has roughly 250,000 clones, just under 85% seen once. This specimen belongs to a study of blood T cell repertoires in COVID-19. As for the study in general: Samples representing acute and convalescent COVID-19 were sourced from the United States, Italy and Spain. The cDNA or gDNA used as material had been derived from T cells, B-cell-depleted T cells, or PBMCs.

This CDR3 contains 13 residues. Trimming took 5 bases from V and 4 from J; bases not matched to a gene: 0. The origin of this receptor is a woman older than 75 with acute or convalescent COVID-19. The sequencing sample was made of peripheral blood. This sequence joins TRBV12-3 or TRBV12-4 and TRBJ1-5; 9 positions agree with TRBD1. CDR3 residues: CASSGTGNQPQHF. CDR3 sequence (DNA): TGTGCCAGCAGTGGGACAGGGAATCAGCCCCAGCATTTT.